The 27 T cell receptor beta chains reported below all come from one sample, sequenced in a study of CD8+ T cells in alopecia areata. The authors extracted RNA and reverse transcribed it into cDNA as the sequencing template. Sequencing used immunoSEQ multiplex PCR; TCRdb keeps in-frame clones, though not all of them. Of some 150,000 clones in the sample, about three fifths were seen once. Material: CD4+ T cells sorted from blood, obtained at week 0. The receptors come from a human donor with alopecia areata.

The chain uses TRBV5-8 and TRBJ1-2; D is unclear. The V and J ends lost 6 bases and 3 bases respectively, with 12 bases between them. The CDR3 consists of 13 residues. In germline, CDR1 is SGHTS, CDR2 YDEGEE. The CDR3 DNA reads TGTGCCAGCACCCCCTTTTTGGACTATGGCTACACCTTC. Its translation: CASTPFLDYGYTF. Combining the CDR3 with reference TRBV5-8 and TRBJ1-2 gives the whole variable domain EAGVTQSPTHLIKTRGQQATLRCSPISGHTSVYWYQQALGLGLQFLLWYDEGEERNRGNFPPRFSGRQFPNYSSELNVNALELEDSALYLCASTPFLDYGYTFGSGTRLTVV.

The J gene is TRBJ1-5, the V gene TRBV2, with 8 bases that match TRBD1. The CDR3 has 16 amino acids. Germline V CDR1 and CDR2: SNHLY, FYNNEI. Trimming took 6 bases from V and 2 from J; bases not matched to a gene: 9. The CDR3 protein is CASSGTGGRGNQPQHF. The CDR3 DNA is TGTGCCAGCAGCGGAACAGGGGGAAGGGGCAATCAGCCCCAGCATTTT.

The chain links TRBV30 to TRBJ2-2; unclear D gene. Germline V gene lookup returns CDR1 GTSNPN and CDR2 SVGIG (reference sequence). This CDR3 has 19 residues. The V end lost 0 bases, the J end lost 6 bases, and 26 bases lay between the germline ends. This chain's CDR3 is CAWSVGGYSRARMAGELFF. CDR3 nucleotide sequence: TGTGCCTGGAGTGTAGGTGGTTATTCTAGGGCCCGAATGGCCGGGGAGCTGTTTTTT.

This rearrangement joins TRBV6-5 to TRBJ2-7, with D possibly being TRBD1 or TRBD2 (5 bases each). V was pared by 3 bases and J by 5 bases, with 11 bases between. The germline CDR1 and CDR2 sequences are MNHEY and SVGAGI. CDR3 length equals 13 residues. CDR3 region: CASSYIRGDEQYF. As DNA, the CDR3 is TGTGCCAGCAGTTATATCCGGGGCGACGAGCAGTACTTC.

This rearrangement joins TRBV30 to TRBJ2-7, with 7 bases matching TRBD1. This CDR3 has 13 residues. The V and J ends lost 5 bases and 5 bases, in that order; junction bases with no gene match: 9. The germline CDR1 and CDR2 sequences are GTSNPN and SVGIG (reference sequence). The CDR3 coding sequence is TGTGCCTGGGACTACAGGGGAATCGACGAGCAGTACTTC. Protein: CAWDYRGIDEQYF. The variable domain in full, completed from reference TRBV30 and TRBJ2-7, reads SQTIHQWPATLVQPVGSPLSLECTVEGTSNPNLYWYRQAAGRGLQLLFYSVGIGQISSEVPQNLSASRPQDRQFILSSKKLLLSDSGFYLCAWDYRGIDEQYFGPGTRLTVT.

The rearrangement joins TRBV11-2 to TRBJ2-4, with D unclear. Trimming pared 1 base from V and 4 bases from J, leaving 8 bases between. CDR1 is SGHAT, CDR2 FQNNGV, per germline. The CDR3 has 14 amino acids. CDR3 nucleotides: TGTGCCAGCAGCTTAGGATGGGCGAAAAACATTCAGTACTTC. It codes for CASSLGWAKNIQYF.

The chain uses TRBV6-6 and TRBJ2-5; 7 positions match TRBD2. V gave up 5 bases and J gave up 4 bases; unmatched junction bases: 4. In germline, CDR1 is MNHNY, CDR2 SVGAGI (reference sequence). This CDR3 comprises 13 residues. The CDR3 DNA reads TGTGCCAGCAGTCCGCGGGGGAGAGAGACCCAGTACTTC. Translation: CASSPRGRETQYF.

The chain is built from TRBV7-2 and TRBJ1-2, with D hard to call. The CDR3 has 14 residues. Trimming took off 2 bases at V and 2 bases at J, with 9 bases between the two ends. Germline loops: CDR1 SGHTA, CDR2 FQGNSA. CDR3 sequence: CASSLTRQNYGYTF. CDR3 bases: TGTGCCAGCAGCTTAACCCGCCAGAACTATGGCTACACCTTC.

This chain connects TRBV25-1 to TRBJ2-1; D not resolved. Germline V gene lookup returns CDR1 MGHDK and CDR2 SYGVNS. Trimming took off 4 bases at V and 10 bases at J, with 23 bases between the two ends. The CDR3 is 16 amino acids. The CDR3, as DNA: TGTGCCAGCAGTGCCCCTGGACGGAGACGAGACGGGGAGCAGTTCTTC. Its protein is CASSAPGRRRDGEQFF.

DNA for the CDR3: TGTGCCAGCAGCTTAGGGAGGACTGGAGAGACCCAGTACTTC. As protein: CASSLGRTGETQYF. The V gene is TRBV7-2, the J gene TRBJ2-5; a possible D gene is TRBD2 (5 bases). Trimming took 1 base from V and 4 from J, leaving 10 bases between them. This CDR3 is built from 14 residues. Germline assignment: CDR1 SGHTA and CDR2 FQGNSA.

V usage is TRBV25-1 and J usage is TRBJ1-1, with D tentatively TRBD1 (6 bases). V shed 2 bases and J shed 4 bases, with 14 bases lying between them. The CDR3 contains 15 residues. CDR1 MGHDK and CDR2 SYGVNS come from the germline V gene. The CDR3: CASSEPTGRGTEAFF. The CDR3 DNA reads TGTGCCAGCAGTGAACCCACAGGGAGAGGCACTGAAGCTTTCTTT.

This sequence joins TRBV25-1 and TRBJ1-5; tentative D call: TRBD1 (6 bases). Germline values: CDR1 MGHDK, CDR2 SYGVNS. This CDR3 region has 17 residues. Trimming took off 3 bases at V and 1 base at J, with 16 bases between the two ends. The CDR3 spells CASSEWGGLMSNQPQHF. CDR3 DNA sequence: TGTGCCAGCAGTGAGTGGGGGGGGCTGATGAGCAATCAGCCCCAGCATTTT.

The chain's CDR3 is CASSQHRQDSATNEKLFF. CDR3 sequence (DNA): TGCGCCAGCAGCCAACACAGACAGGACTCTGCAACTAATGAAAAACTGTTTTTT. This rearrangement joins TRBV4-3 to TRBJ1-4; D may be TRBD1 (6 bases). Deletions cut 2 bases from V and 0 bases from J, with 16 bases between. This CDR3 has 18 amino acids. Germline assignment: CDR1 LGHNA and CDR2 YSLEER.

This sequence joins TRBV2 and TRBJ1-2, with D unresolved. The CDR3 extends over 14 amino acids. Deletions cut 3 bases from V and 0 bases from J, with 8 bases between. CDR1 and CDR2 (germline): SNHLY, FYNNEI. CDR3: CASSDAQPNYGYTF. The CDR3 DNA follows: TGTGCCAGCAGTGACGCGCAGCCTAACTATGGCTACACCTTC.

V and J are TRBV19 and TRBJ2-1; perhaps TRBD1 as D (6 bases). Trimming pared 6 bases from V and 4 bases from J, leaving 13 bases between. Germline values: CDR1 LNHDA, CDR2 SQIVND (reference sequence). CDR3 length: 14 residues. CDR3 DNA sequence: TGTGCCAGTAGGGCAGGGGATCGATACAATGAGCAGTTCTTC. Protein sequence: CASRAGDRYNEQFF.

The gene calls are TRBV7-2 and TRBJ2-7; 7 bases are shared with TRBD2. J lost 0 bases, V lost 3 bases, and 5 bases had no gene match. There are 15 residues in the CDR3. Germline V gene lookup returns CDR1 SGHTA and CDR2 FQGNSA. For the CDR3, the DNA is TGTGCCAGCAGCTTCCGGGGGACTAACTCCTACGAGCAGTACTTC. Protein sequence: CASSFRGTNSYEQYF.

The rearrangement links TRBV6-5 to TRBJ2-3; 9 bases match TRBD1. Germline CDR1 is MNHEY and CDR2 is SVGAGI. The CDR3 is 14 amino acids. The V segment lost 5 bases and the J segment 5 bases; nucleotides outside the gene matches: 5. The CDR3 DNA reads TGTGCCAGCAGTGGGACAGGGTCGGGAGATACGCAGTATTTT. This translates into CASSGTGSGDTQYF.

This sequence joins TRBV5-4 and TRBJ2-3; no reliable D call. CDR1 and CDR2 from the germline V gene are SGHNT and YYREEE (reference sequence). CDR3 length equals 13 residues. Trimming took off 4 bases at V and 4 bases at J, with 10 bases between the two ends. CDR3 protein: CASSAEEADTQYF. The DNA for the CDR3 is TGTGCCAGCAGCGCCGAAGAGGCAGATACGCAGTATTTT.

This clone was detected a few times. The V gene is TRBV27, the J gene TRBJ1-6, with a tentative D call TRBD1 (6 bases). The CDR3 runs to 14 residues. The V gene lost 4 bases and the J gene lost 7 bases, with 11 bases spanning the gap. CDR1 and CDR2 from the germline V gene are MNHEY and SMNVEV (reference sequence). CDR3 protein: CASSSRGWNSPLHF. The CDR3 nucleotides read TGTGCCAGCAGTTCCAGGGGTTGGAATTCACCCCTCCACTTT.

DNA of the CDR3: TGTGCCAGCAGCCAAGCAGGGTCGGGCTCCTACGAGCAGTACTTC. Translated: CASSQAGSGSYEQYF. This chain links TRBV4-2 with TRBJ2-7, with D perhaps TRBD1 (5 bases). V lost 1 base and J 0 bases, leaving 10 bases between the germline ends. Germline CDR1 is LGHNA and CDR2 is YNFKEQ. The CDR3 runs 15 residues.

This chain connects TRBV29-1 to TRBJ1-3; maybe TRBD1 (6 bases). The V gene's germline CDR1 is SQVTM and CDR2 ANQGSEA. Trimming took off 1 base at V and 2 bases at J, with 9 bases between the two ends. There are 14 residues in the CDR3. The CDR3 reads CSVEVRGAGNTIYF. In nucleotides, the CDR3 is TGCAGCGTTGAAGTGAGGGGGGCTGGAAACACCATATATTTT. The entire variable domain, with the rest obtained from reference TRBV29-1 and TRBJ1-3, is as follows: SAVISQKPSRDICQRGTSLTIQCQVDSQVTMMFWYRQQPGQSLTLIATANQGSEATYESGFVIDKFPISRPNLTFSTLTVSNMSPEDSSIYLCSVEVRGAGNTIYFGEGSWLTVV.

The CDR3, as DNA: TGTGCCTGGACCCTAGAGGACAGGGGAGAGACCCAGTACTTC. Its translation is CAWTLEDRGETQYF. The V gene is TRBV30, the J gene TRBJ2-5; 9 bases agree with TRBD1. The germline CDR1 and CDR2 sequences are GTSNPN and SVGIG (reference sequence). The CDR3 runs 14 residues. J gave up 4 bases and V 4 bases, and 7 bases lay outside the gene matches.

This rearrangement joins TRBV2 to TRBJ1-1; D remains ambiguous. V dropped 6 bases and J dropped 6 bases, with 8 bases sitting between them. CDR3 length: 11 amino acids. Germline V gives CDR1 SNHLY, CDR2 FYNNEI. CDR3 coding DNA: TGTGCCAGCAGGCAAGAAGCTGAAGCTTTCTTT. Translated: CASRQEAEAFF.

This clone has more than one count but fewer than ten. This chain uses TRBV10-2 with TRBJ2-5, with 9 bases identical to TRBD1. V gave up 5 bases and J gave up 5 bases; unmatched junction bases: 3. The germline CDR1 and CDR2 sequences are WSHSY and SAAADI. This CDR3 is built from 13 residues. This CDR3 reads CASSRQGDETQYF. The DNA for the CDR3 is TGCGCCAGCAGTAGACAGGGGGACGAGACCCAGTACTTC.

This chain uses TRBV30 with TRBJ2-2, with D unresolved. Germline CDR1 is GTSNPN and CDR2 is SVGIG (reference sequence). The CDR3 is made up of 11 amino acids. CDR3 sequence (DNA): TGTGCGGTGACTCTCACCGGGGAGCTGTTTTTT. It translates to CAVTLTGELFF.

Of note for this clone: This specimen includes other DNA sequences encoding the same CDR3. The genes are TRBV14 and TRBJ1-3; D is undetermined. In germline, CDR1 is SGHDN, CDR2 FVKESK. The CDR3 runs to 12 residues. Trimming cost V 4 bases and J 2 bases, with 3 bases left between them. The DNA for the CDR3 is TGTGCCAGCAGCCCTACTGGAAACACCATATATTTT. Translated: CASSPTGNTIYF.

The V and J genes are TRBV30 and TRBJ2-3; no reliable D call. The CDR3 contains 13 residues. V was clipped by 3 bases and J by 0 bases, with 7 bases between them. Germline V CDR1 and CDR2: GTSNPN, SVGIG (reference sequence). CDR3 bases: TGTGCCTGGAGGGAGCCTAGCACAGATACGCAGTATTTT. Encoded protein: CAWREPSTDTQYF.